A single sample gave rise to the 2 T cell receptor beta chains below, sequenced in a study of persistence of HIV-infected CD4 T cells. Lysates of CMV-infected fibroblasts at around 9.9 ug/mL stimulated these cells. Memory cells lacking CD40L and CD69 with high CD45RO were sorted. Sequencing used immunoSEQ version 4 in survey mode. Using immunoSEQ multiplex PCR, the repertoire was profiled, and TCRdb retains in-frame clones only, with some absent. The table has fewer than 30,000 clones, roughly four fifths seen once; the top ten hold about 4.6%. Their antigens remain unidentified. This sample comprised CD4+ T cells sorted from PBMCs after roughly 18-hour stimulation, obtained from a patient who received antiretroviral therapy. Receptor source: an adult man with HIV who was CMV-seropositive.

The chain employs TRBV6-5 and TRBJ2-7; TRBD1 might be the D (6 bases). CDR1 MNHEY and CDR2 SVGAGI come from the germline V gene. Trimming left V 8 bases short and J 3 bases short, with 14 bases between. The CDR3 runs 13 residues. CDR3 sequence reads: CASRGDRLYEQYF. In nucleotides, the CDR3 is TGTGCCAGCCGGGGAGACAGGCTCTACGAGCAGTACTTC.

This chain connects TRBV5-1 to TRBJ1-6; D not certain. The V gene lost 0 bases and the J gene lost 7 bases, with 8 bases spanning the gap. The germline V gene encodes CDR1 SGHRS and CDR2 YFSETQ. The CDR3 has 14 amino acids. CDR3 protein: CASSLDTPNSPLHF. In nucleotides, the CDR3 is TGCGCCAGCAGCTTGGACACACCCAATTCACCCCTCCACTTT.